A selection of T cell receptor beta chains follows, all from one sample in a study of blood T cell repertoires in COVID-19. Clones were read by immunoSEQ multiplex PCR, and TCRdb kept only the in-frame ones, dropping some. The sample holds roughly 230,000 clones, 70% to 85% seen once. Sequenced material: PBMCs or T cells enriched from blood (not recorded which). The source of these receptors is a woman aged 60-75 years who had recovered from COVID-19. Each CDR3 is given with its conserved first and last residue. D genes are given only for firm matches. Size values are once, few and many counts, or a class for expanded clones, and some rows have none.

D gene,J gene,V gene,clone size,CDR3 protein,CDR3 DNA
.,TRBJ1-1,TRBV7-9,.,CASSPLSQGLNTEAFF,TGTGCCAGCAGCCCACTTAGCCAGGGTCTGAACACTGAAGCTTTCTTT
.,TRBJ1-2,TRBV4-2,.,CASSPAIIVGYTF,TGTGCCAGCAGCCCAGCGATAATTGTAGGCTACACCTTC
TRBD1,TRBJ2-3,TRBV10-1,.,CASSERTGVRDTQYF,TGCGCCAGCAGTGAGAGGACAGGAGTTCGGGATACGCAGTATTTT
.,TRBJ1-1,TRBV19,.,CASSIAQGPEAFF,TGTGCCAGTAGTATAGCTCAGGGGCCTGAAGCTTTCTTT
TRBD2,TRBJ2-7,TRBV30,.,CAWSPGLAAYEQYF,TGTGCCTGGAGCCCGGGACTAGCGGCCTACGAGCAGTACTTC
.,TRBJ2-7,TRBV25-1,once,CASSPSSYEQYF,TGTGCCAGCAGTCCGAGTTCCTACGAGCAGTACTTC
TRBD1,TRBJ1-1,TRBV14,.,CASSHRVRDRDTEAFF,TGTGCCAGCAGCCACAGGGTCCGGGACAGGGACACTGAAGCTTTCTTT
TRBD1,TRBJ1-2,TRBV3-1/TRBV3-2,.,CASSAGQGFGYTF,TGTGCCAGCAGCGCGGGACAGGGATTTGGCTACACCTTC
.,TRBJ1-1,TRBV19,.,CASSPGGGITEAFF,TGTGCCAGTAGTCCCGGGGGGGGGATCACTGAAGCTTTCTTT
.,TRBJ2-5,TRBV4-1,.,CASSQGSGTIETQYF,TGCGCCAGCAGCCAAGGCTCCGGGACAATAGAGACCCAGTACTTC
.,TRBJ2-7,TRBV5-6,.,CASSLVPGSSYEQYF,TGTGCCAGCAGCTTGGTCCCAGGCAGCTCCTACGAGCAGTACTTC
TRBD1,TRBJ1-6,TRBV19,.,CASGLGQGLYNSPLHF,TGTGCCAGTGGACTTGGACAGGGACTCTATAATTCACCCCTCCACTTT
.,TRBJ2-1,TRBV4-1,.,CASSQDLGSVSSYNEQFF,TGCGCCAGCAGCCAAGATCTTGGGAGCGTGAGCTCCTACAATGAGCAGTTCTTC
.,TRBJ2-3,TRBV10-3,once,CAISTDRPPDTQYF,TGTGCCATCAGTACCGACAGGCCCCCGGATACGCAGTATTTT
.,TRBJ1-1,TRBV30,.,CAWSVRENTEAFF,TGTGCCTGGAGTGTGAGGGAGAACACTGAAGCTTTCTTT
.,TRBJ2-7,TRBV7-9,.,CASSPDRVPYEQYF,TGTGCCAGCAGCCCAGACCGGGTTCCCTACGAGCAGTACTTC
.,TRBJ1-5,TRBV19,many,CASYPTDRPNQPQHF,TGTGCCAGTTACCCCACGGACAGACCTAATCAGCCCCAGCATTTT